These 20 T cell receptor beta chains originate from one sample sequenced in a study of PD-L1 blockade in urothelial cancer. Produced via immunoSEQ multiplex PCR; TCRdb's table is partial and in-frame only. The sample carries approximately 38,000 clones, 85% to 90% recorded once. This specimen consisted of PBMCs, obtained around atezolizumab (anti-PD-L1) treatment. These receptors were obtained from a man in his sixties with urothelial cancer.

V and J are TRBV11-2 and TRBJ2-7, with TRBD1 matching over 7 bases. After removal of 4 bases from V and 9 bases from J, the junction contained 9 bases not matched to a gene. The V gene's germline CDR1 is SGHAT and CDR2 FQNNGV. CDR3 length equals 13 residues. The CDR3 reads CASSSTTGTAQYF. The CDR3 nucleotides are TGTGCCAGCAGCTCAACGACAGGGACGGCGCAGTACTTC.

This rearrangement joins TRBV6-4 to TRBJ2-3, with TRBD2 matching over 10 bases. Germline CDR1 MRHNA, CDR2 SNTAGT. The CDR3 length is 18 residues. J was trimmed by 4 bases and V by 2 bases; bases with no gene match: 12. CDR3 sequence (DNA): TGTGCCAGCAGTGACACGACTAGCGGGTCATTGGGGGCAGATACGCAGTATTTT. Amino acid sequence: CASSDTTSGSLGADTQYF.

This rearrangement joins TRBV2 to TRBJ1-1; 7 bases match TRBD1. The CDR3 totals 15 residues. Germline V gene sequence: CDR1 SNHLY, CDR2 FYNNEI. The V segment lost 1 base and the J segment 3 bases; nucleotides outside the gene matches: 5. The CDR3 sequence: CASSEGKGAHTEAFF. The CDR3 DNA reads as TGTGCCAGCAGTGAAGGGAAGGGGGCGCACACTGAAGCTTTCTTT.

The chain links TRBV7-9 to TRBJ2-3; 9 bases agree with TRBD2. Germline assignment: CDR1 SEHNR and CDR2 FQNEAQ (reference sequence). Trimming at V came to 3 bases and at J to 6 bases, leaving 10 bases not matched to a gene. CDR3 length: 16 amino acids. The CDR3 region is CASSLAAGGPYDTQYF. The CDR3 DNA is TGTGCCAGCAGCTTGGCGGCGGGGGGGCCTTACGATACGCAGTATTTT.

The CDR3 region is CASSISQDQPQHF. The CDR3 DNA reads as TGTGCCAGCTCTATATCCCAGGATCAGCCCCAGCATTTT. The chain employs TRBV18 and TRBJ1-5; no definite D call. This CDR3 is built from 13 residues. With 6 bases removed from V and 5 bases from J, the gap between germline ends came to 11 bases. Germline CDR1 KGHSH, CDR2 LQKENI.

The V gene is TRBV28, the J gene TRBJ2-7; TRBD2 matches 7 bases. This CDR3 comprises 15 residues. CDR1 and CDR2 (germline): MDHEN, SYDVKM. The J segment lost 4 bases and the V segment lost 3 bases, leaving 9 bases of the junction unmatched. The CDR3 protein is CASSLPGLVGYEQYF. The CDR3 region has the DNA TGTGCCAGCAGTTTGCCAGGACTAGTGGGTTACGAGCAGTACTTC.

V gene TRBV6-6 combines with J gene TRBJ1-3; D call uncertain. Trimming cost V 2 bases and J 0 bases, with 11 bases left between them. The CDR3 sequence is 16 residues long. The germline V gene encodes CDR1 MNHNY and CDR2 SVGAGI (reference sequence). The CDR3, as DNA: TGTGCCAGCAGTTACATCCACACAGCCTCTGGAAACACCATATATTTT. Protein: CASSYIHTASGNTIYF.

The CDR3, as DNA: TGTGCCAGCTCACCCACATATAGCAATCAGCCCCAGCATTTT. It encodes CASSPTYSNQPQHF. The V call is TRBV18, the J call TRBJ1-5; the D is unclear. The CDR3 loop spans 14 amino acids. Germline V gene sequence: CDR1 KGHSH, CDR2 LQKENI. The V and J ends lost 3 bases and 0 bases respectively, with 6 bases between them.

The V and J genes are TRBV9 and TRBJ2-1, with 7 positions matching TRBD2. Germline assignment: CDR1 SGDLS and CDR2 YYNGEE. V was clipped by 4 bases and J by 1 base; unmatched bases: 11. The CDR3 is 17 residues long. The CDR3 nucleotides are TGTGCCAGCAGCCCCCAAGGTGGGGGAGGGTCCTACAATGAGCAGTTCTTC. As protein: CASSPQGGGGSYNEQFF. The whole variable domain, remainder taken from reference TRBV9 and TRBJ2-1, is DSGVTQTPKHLITATGQRVTLRCSPRSGDLSVYWYQQSLDQGLQFLIQYYNGEERAKGNILERFSAQQFPDLHSELNLSSLELGDSALYFCASSPQGGGGSYNEQFFGPGTRLTVL.

The chain joins TRBV5-1 to TRBJ2-5; TRBD1 matches at 10 bases. This CDR3 has 14 amino acids. Germline V gene sequence: CDR1 SGHRS, CDR2 YFSETQ. V shed 4 bases, J shed 1 base, and the junction held 1 base outside the gene matches. CDR3 sequence (DNA): TGCGCCAGCAGCCGGACAGGGGGCCAAGAGACCCAGTACTTC. Amino acids: CASSRTGGQETQYF.

The chain joins TRBV5-5 to TRBJ2-7; the D gene is possibly TRBD2 (6 bases). Trimming left V 6 bases short and J 5 bases short, with 18 bases between. The CDR3 has 14 residues. CDR1 and CDR2 from the germline V gene are SGHKS and YYEKEE (reference sequence). CDR3: CASTSAGRRDEQYF. CDR3 sequence (DNA): TGTGCCAGCACCTCGGCGGGGAGGAGGGACGAGCAGTACTTC.

This CDR3 reads CASSLGQGRNTIYF. The CDR3 nucleotides read TGTGCCAGCAGCTTGGGCCAGGGCAGGAACACCATATATTTT. The genes are TRBV5-4 and TRBJ1-3; D might be TRBD1 (5 bases). CDR3 length: 14 residues. The ends were cut back, 0 bases at V and 7 bases at J, with 11 bases in the middle. The germline CDR1 and CDR2 sequences are SGHNT and YYREEE (reference sequence). The full variable domain, in which reference TRBV5-4 and TRBJ1-3 provide the parts outside the CDR3, is ETGVTQSPTHLIKTRGQQVTLRCSSQSGHNTVSWYQQALGQGPQFIFQYYREEENGRGNFPPRFSGLQFPNYSSELNVNALELDDSALYLCASSLGQGRNTIYFGEGSWLTVV.

The V gene is TRBV12-5, the J gene TRBJ2-7; TRBD1 matches at 12 bases. The CDR3 covers 15 residues. The germline CDR1 and CDR2 sequences are LGHNT and FRNRAP. J was trimmed by 4 bases and V by 5 bases; bases with no gene match: 6. The CDR3 here is CASGVGQGAIYEQYF. CDR3 DNA sequence: TGTGCTAGTGGTGTGGGACAGGGGGCGATTTACGAGCAGTACTTC.

The chain carries TRBV5-1 and TRBJ2-3; no clear D gene. CDR3 length: 16 amino acids. Germline V gives CDR1 SGHRS, CDR2 YFSETQ. Deletions cut 7 bases from V and 0 bases from J, with 18 bases between. The CDR3 nucleotides read TGCGCCAGCGCCCTCTCGCCGACATCTAGCACAGATACGCAGTATTTT. Its protein is CASALSPTSSTDTQYF. Filled out from reference TRBV5-1 and TRBJ2-3, the complete variable domain reads KAGVTQTPRYLIKTRGQQVTLSCSPISGHRSVSWYQQTPGQGLQFLFEYFSETQRNKGNFPGRFSGRQFSNSRSEMNVSTLELGDSALYLCASALSPTSSTDTQYFGPGTRLTVL.

The chain couples TRBV5-1 to TRBJ2-3; 13 bases line up with TRBD2. The CDR3 is 14 residues long. In germline, CDR1 is SGHRS, CDR2 YFSETQ. Unmatched junction bases numbered 3, after V lost 4 bases and J lost 7 bases. CDR3 sequence: CASSPGTSGNTQYF. CDR3 bases: TGCGCCAGCAGCCCAGGGACTAGCGGGAATACGCAGTATTTT.

The V gene is TRBV7-2, the J gene TRBJ1-5, with TRBD1 matching 10 bases. Germline CDR1 is SGHTA and CDR2 is FQGNSA. CDR3 length: 15 amino acids. V trimming: 5 bases; J trimming: 4 bases; junction bases outside the gene matches: 5. CDR3 coding DNA: TGTGCCAGCAGCCTAGGGACAGGGGCAAATCAGCCCCAGCATTTT. Translating gives CASSLGTGANQPQHF.

The J gene is TRBJ1-2, the V gene TRBV27, with TRBD1 matching 8 bases. This CDR3 is 13 amino acids long. V was clipped by 8 bases and J by 8 bases; unmatched bases: 10. Germline values: CDR1 MNHEY, CDR2 SMNVEV (reference sequence). The chain's CDR3 is CASGSSGGAGYTF. The CDR3 DNA sequence: TGTGCCAGCGGTAGTTCAGGGGGCGCGGGCTACACCTTC.

The chain combines TRBV10-1 with TRBJ2-3, with 8 bases fitting TRBD2. The CDR3 is 14 residues long. From germline, CDR1 is WNHNN and CDR2 SYGVQD (reference sequence). Unmatched junction bases numbered 7, after V lost 6 bases and J lost 5 bases. The CDR3 loop is CASRAGGEVDTQYF. CDR3 coding DNA: TGCGCCAGCAGGGCCGGGGGGGAAGTAGATACGCAGTATTTT.

The chain is built from TRBV7-3 and TRBJ2-5; 16 bases map to TRBD2. Per germline, CDR1 SGHTA and CDR2 FQGTGA. After removal of 2 bases from V and 1 base from J, the junction contained 1 base not matched to a gene. This CDR3 contains 17 residues. CDR3 coding DNA: TGTGCCAGCAGCTTAGGGACTAGCGGGGGGGCCCAAGAGACCCAGTACTTC. Its translation is CASSLGTSGGAQETQYF.

The chain uses TRBV18 and TRBJ2-5; no clear D gene. The V and J ends lost 2 bases and 2 bases respectively, with 15 bases between them. CDR3 size: 16 residues. Germline CDR1 reads KGHSH; CDR2 reads LQKENI. CDR3 sequence: CASSPSPARLQETQYF. CDR3 in DNA: TGTGCCAGCTCACCATCCCCCGCGCGGTTACAAGAGACCCAGTACTTC.